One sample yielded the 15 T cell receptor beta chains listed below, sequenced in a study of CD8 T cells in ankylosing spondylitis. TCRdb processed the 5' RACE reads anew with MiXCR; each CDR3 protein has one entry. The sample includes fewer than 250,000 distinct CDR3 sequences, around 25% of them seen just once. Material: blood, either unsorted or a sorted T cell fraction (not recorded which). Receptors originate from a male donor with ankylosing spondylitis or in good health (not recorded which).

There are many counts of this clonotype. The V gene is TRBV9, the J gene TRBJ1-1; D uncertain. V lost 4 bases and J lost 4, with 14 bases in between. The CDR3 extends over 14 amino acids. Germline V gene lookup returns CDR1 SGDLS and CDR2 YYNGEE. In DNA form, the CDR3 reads TGTGCCAGCAGCTTACGGGCCACGGGCACTGAAGCTTTCTTT. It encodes CASSLRATGTEAFF.

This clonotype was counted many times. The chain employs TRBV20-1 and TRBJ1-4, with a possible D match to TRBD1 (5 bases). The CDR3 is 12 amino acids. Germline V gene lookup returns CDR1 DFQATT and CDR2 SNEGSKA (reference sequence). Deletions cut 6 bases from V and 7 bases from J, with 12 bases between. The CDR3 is CSAREAPEKLFF. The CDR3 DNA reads TGCAGTGCCAGGGAGGCGCCTGAAAAACTGTTTTTT.

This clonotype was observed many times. CDR3 sequence: CASSLFQDNEQFF. The CDR3, as DNA: TGTGCCAGCAGTTTATTTCAGGACAATGAGCAGTTCTTC. V and J are TRBV12-3 or TRBV12-4 and TRBJ2-1; D not resolved. Trimming took 2 bases from V and 5 from J, leaving 7 bases between them. The CDR3 covers 13 residues.

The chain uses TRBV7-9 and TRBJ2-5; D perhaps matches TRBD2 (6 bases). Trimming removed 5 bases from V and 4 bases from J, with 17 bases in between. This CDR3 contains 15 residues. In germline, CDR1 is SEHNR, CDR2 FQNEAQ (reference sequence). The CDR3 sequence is CASSVRLVQTETQYF. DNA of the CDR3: TGTGCCAGCAGCGTTCGACTAGTTCAGACAGAGACCCAGTACTTC. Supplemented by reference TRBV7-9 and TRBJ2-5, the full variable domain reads DTGVSQNPRHKITKRGQNVTFRCDPISEHNRLYWYRQTLGQGPEFLTYFQNEAQLEKSRLLSDRFSAERPKGSFSTLEIQRTEQGDSAMYLCASSVRLVQTETQYFGPGTRLLVL.

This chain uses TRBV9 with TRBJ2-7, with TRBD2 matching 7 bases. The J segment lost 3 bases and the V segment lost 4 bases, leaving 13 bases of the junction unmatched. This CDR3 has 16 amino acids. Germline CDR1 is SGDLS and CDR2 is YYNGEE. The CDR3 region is CASSSHPSGKGYEQYF. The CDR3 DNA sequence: TGTGCCAGCAGCTCCCACCCAAGCGGGAAGGGCTACGAGCAGTACTTC.

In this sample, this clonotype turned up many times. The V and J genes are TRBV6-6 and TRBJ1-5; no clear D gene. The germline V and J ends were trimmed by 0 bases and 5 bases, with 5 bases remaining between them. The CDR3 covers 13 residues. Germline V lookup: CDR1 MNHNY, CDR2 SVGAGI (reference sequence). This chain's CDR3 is CASSYSKDQPQHF. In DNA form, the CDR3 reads TGTGCCAGCAGTTACTCCAAGGATCAGCCCCAGCATTTT.

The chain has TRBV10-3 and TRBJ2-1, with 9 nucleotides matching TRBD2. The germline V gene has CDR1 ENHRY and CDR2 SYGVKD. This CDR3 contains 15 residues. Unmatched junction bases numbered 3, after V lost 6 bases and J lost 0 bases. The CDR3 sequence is CAIRDSGSSYNEQFF. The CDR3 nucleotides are TGTGCCATCAGAGATAGCGGGAGCTCCTACAATGAGCAGTTCTTC.

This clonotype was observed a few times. The CDR3 DNA reads TGCAGCGTTGAAAGACCGGACAGACCCTACGAGCAGTACTTC. Translation gives CSVERPDRPYEQYF. This sequence joins TRBV29-1 and TRBJ2-7, with D maybe TRBD1 (6 bases). Trimming took 2 bases from V and 2 from J, leaving 13 bases between them. The germline gives CDR1 SQVTM, CDR2 ANQGSEA. The CDR3 consists of 14 residues.

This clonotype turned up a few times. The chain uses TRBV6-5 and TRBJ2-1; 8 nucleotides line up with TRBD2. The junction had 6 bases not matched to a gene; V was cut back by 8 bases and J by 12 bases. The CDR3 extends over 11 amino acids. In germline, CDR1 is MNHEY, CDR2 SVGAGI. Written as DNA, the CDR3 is TGTGCCAGCTATTCCGGGACTAGGCAGTTCTTC. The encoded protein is CASYSGTRQFF.

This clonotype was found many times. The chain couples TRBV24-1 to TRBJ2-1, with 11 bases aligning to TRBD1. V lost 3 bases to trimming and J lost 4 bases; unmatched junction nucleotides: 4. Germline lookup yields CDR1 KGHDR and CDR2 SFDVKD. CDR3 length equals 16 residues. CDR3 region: CATSDIGTGGYNEQFF. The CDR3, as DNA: TGTGCCACCAGTGATATCGGGACAGGGGGGTACAATGAGCAGTTCTTC.

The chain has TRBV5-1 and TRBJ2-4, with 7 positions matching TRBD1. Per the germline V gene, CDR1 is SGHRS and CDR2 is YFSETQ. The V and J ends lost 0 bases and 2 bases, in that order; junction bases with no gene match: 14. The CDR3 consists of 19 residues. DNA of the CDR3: TGCGCCAGCAGCTTGGCCGGGATGAACAGGGGACGGTCCAAAAACATTCAGTACTTC. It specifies CASSLAGMNRGRSKNIQYF.

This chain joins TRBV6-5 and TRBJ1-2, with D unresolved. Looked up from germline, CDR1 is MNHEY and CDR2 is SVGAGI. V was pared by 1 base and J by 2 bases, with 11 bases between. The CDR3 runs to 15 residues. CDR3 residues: CASSYYSSSNYGYTF. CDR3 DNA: TGTGCCAGCAGTTACTACAGTTCCTCGAACTATGGCTACACCTTC.

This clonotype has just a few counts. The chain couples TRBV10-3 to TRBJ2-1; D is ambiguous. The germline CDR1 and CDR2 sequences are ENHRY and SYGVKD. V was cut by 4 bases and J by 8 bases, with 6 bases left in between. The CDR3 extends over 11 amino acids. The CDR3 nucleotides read TGTGCCATCAGTGGTGCCGATGAGCAGTTCTTC. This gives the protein CAISGADEQFF.

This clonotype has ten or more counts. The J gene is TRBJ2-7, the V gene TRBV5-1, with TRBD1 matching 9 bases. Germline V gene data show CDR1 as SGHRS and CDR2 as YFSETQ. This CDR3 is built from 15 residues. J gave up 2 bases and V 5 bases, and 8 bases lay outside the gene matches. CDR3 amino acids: CASRRIGTGTYEQYF. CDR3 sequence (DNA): TGCGCCAGCAGGCGGATCGGGACAGGGACCTACGAGCAGTACTTC. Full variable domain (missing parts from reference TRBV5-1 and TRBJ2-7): KAGVTQTPRYLIKTRGQQVTLSCSPISGHRSVSWYQQTPGQGLQFLFEYFSETQRNKGNFPGRFSGRQFSNSRSEMNVSTLELGDSALYLCASRRIGTGTYEQYFGPGTRLTVT.

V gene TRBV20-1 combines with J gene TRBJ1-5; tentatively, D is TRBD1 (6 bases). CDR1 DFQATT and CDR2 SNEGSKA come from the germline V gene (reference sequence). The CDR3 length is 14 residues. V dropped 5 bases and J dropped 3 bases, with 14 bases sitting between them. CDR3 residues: CSAVPGHSNQPQHF. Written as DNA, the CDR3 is TGCAGTGCTGTACCGGGACACTCCAATCAGCCCCAGCATTTT.